Below, 27 T cell receptor beta chains from the same sample are listed, as sequenced in a study of T cell clonality in common variable immunodeficiency. General study results and limits: Reportedly, TCR beta sequences from common variable immunodeficiency showed fewer deletions and N-nucleotide insertions.

No antigen is known for these receptors. Clones were sequenced by immunoSEQ multiplex PCR, and TCRdb holds only the in-frame ones, with some missing. This sample carries approximately 38,000 clones and no singletons, and under 6.5% goes to the top ten. The sample was peripheral blood mononuclear cells. Every receptor here comes from a human donor with common variable immunodeficiency.

As to this clone: Coverage ceases 3 residues before the CDR3 finishes, and the germline J gene fills in the end. The J gene is TRBJ2-1, the V gene TRBV7-2; 9 positions match TRBD2. The V segment lost 4 bases and the J segment 7 bases; nucleotides outside the gene matches: 8. The CDR3 covers 15 residues. Germline V lookup: CDR1 SGHTA, CDR2 FQGNSA. The CDR3 region is CASSSRASGGNEQFF. The CDR3 DNA, read in part, is TGTGCCAGCAGCTCCCGTGCGAGCGGGGGGAATGAG.

This clone appeared many times. Read sequence stops 3 residues before the CDR3 end, and the germline J gene provides the missing end. The chain combines TRBV7-6 with TRBJ2-5; 10 positions agree with TRBD1. CDR1 and CDR2 (germline): SGHVS, FNYEAQ. The CDR3 is 15 residues long. The trim removed 1 base at V and 2 bases at J, leaving 1 base unmatched. Incomplete CDR3 DNA: TGTGCCAGCAGCTTAGGGACAGGGGGACAAGAGACC. Encoded protein: CASSLGTGGQET. The complete CDR3 sequence is CASSLGTGGQETQYF.

A few counts support this clone. The CDR3 here is CASSRLGQPNTEAFF. Incomplete CDR3 DNA: TGCGCCAGCAGCAGGTTAGGACAGCCGAACACTGAA. The chain couples TRBV5-1 to TRBJ1-1, with a tentative D call TRBD1 (6 bases). The read finishes 3 residues shy of the CDR3 end, and the germline J gene is used to complete it. Germline V gene data show CDR1 as SGHRS and CDR2 as YFSETQ. The CDR3 covers 15 residues. The V gene lost 4 bases and the J gene lost 1 base, with 14 bases spanning the gap. Filled out from reference TRBV5-1 and TRBJ1-1, the complete variable domain reads KAGVTQTPRYLIKTRGQQVTLSCSPISGHRSVSWYQQTPGQGLQFLFEYFSETQRNKGNFPGRFSGRQFSNSRSEMNVSTLELGDSALYLCASSRLGQPNTEAFFGQGTRLTVV.

This clone was detected ten times or more. The read falls 3 residues short of the CDR3 end, and the missing part is taken from the germline J gene. The chain employs TRBV30 and TRBJ2-5; D might be TRBD1 or TRBD2, each matching 5 bases. Trimming pared 0 bases from V and 4 bases from J, leaving 12 bases between. In germline, CDR1 is GTSNPN, CDR2 SVGIG (reference sequence). The CDR3 sequence is 14 residues long. The sequenced part of the CDR3 DNA is TGTGCCTGGAGTGTCGAGGGGATGGGAGAGACC. Translated, it gives CAWSVEGMGET. The full CDR3 protein is CAWSVEGMGETQYF.

On this clone: The CDR3 end is not reached by the read, which stops 3 residues before it; the germline J gene fills it in. The genes are TRBV7-3 and TRBJ2-7; TRBD2 matches 7 bases. From germline, CDR1 is SGHTA and CDR2 FQGTGA. The CDR3 contains 13 residues. Unmatched junction bases numbered 9, after V lost 7 bases and J lost 6 bases. The covered CDR3 bases are TGTGCCAGCATCGCGGGAGACGGCCTCGAG. This codes for CASIAGDGLE. The whole CDR3 region reads CASIAGDGLEQYF.

This clone turned up a few times. The read halts 3 residues ahead of the CDR3 end, with the missing end drawn from the germline J gene. V gene TRBV30 combines with J gene TRBJ1-3; no clear D. Trimming removed 5 bases at V and 0 bases at J, with 8 bases between. The germline V gene has CDR1 GTSNPN and CDR2 SVGIG (reference sequence). The CDR3 has 13 residues. The DNA read from the CDR3 is TGTGCCTGGTCCTTAAACTCTGGAAACACC. It specifies CAWSLNSGNT. In full, the CDR3 reads CAWSLNSGNTIYF.

This clone has just a few counts. The read comes to an end 3 residues before the CDR3 does, leaving the germline J gene to fill in the end. This chain connects TRBV19 to TRBJ2-7, with unresolved D. The CDR3 contains 13 residues. The V and J ends lost 5 bases and 3 bases respectively, with 11 bases between them. The germline CDR1 and CDR2 sequences are LNHDA and SQIVND (reference sequence). The chain's CDR3 is CASSVRIYYEQYF. The CDR3 bases that were read are TGTGCCAGTAGTGTCAGAATATACTACGAG. The whole variable domain, filled in from reference TRBV19 and TRBJ2-7, reads DGGITQSPKYLFRKEGQNVTLSCEQNLNHDAMYWYRQDPGQGLRLIYYSQIVNDFQKGDIAEGYSVSREKKESFPLTVTSAQKNPTAFYLCASSVRIYYEQYFGPGTRLTVT.

This clone was seen repeatedly, ten times or more. The DNA read from the CDR3 is TGCAGTGCTAGAGATTCGGGGGGTGTAAGCTATGGC. Amino acids: CSARDSGGVSYG. The entire CDR3 protein reads CSARDSGGVSYGYTF. This rearrangement joins TRBV20-1 to TRBJ1-2; perhaps TRBD1 as D (5 bases). The CDR3 goes on 3 residues after the read ends, and that part is filled in from the germline J gene. Looked up from germline, CDR1 is DFQATT and CDR2 is SNEGSKA (reference sequence). There are 15 residues in the CDR3. V shed 0 bases and J shed 4 bases, with 15 bases lying between them.

This clone was seen a handful of times. The read gets to within 3 residues of the CDR3 end, and the germline J gene fills in the rest. The chain links TRBV2 to TRBJ2-2; 10 bases are shared with TRBD2. This CDR3 has 16 residues. The V segment lost 5 bases and the J segment 4 bases; nucleotides outside the gene matches: 7. CDR1 and CDR2 from the germline V gene are SNHLY and FYNNEI. The CDR3 reads CASSSSSGGRTGELFF. The sequenced part of the CDR3 DNA is TGTGCCAGCAGTTCATCTAGCGGGGGACGCACCGGGGAG.

In this sample, this clone turned up a few times. The read comes to an end 3 residues before the CDR3 does, leaving the germline J gene to fill in the end. The rearrangement uses TRBV2 and TRBJ2-7, with 9 bases fitting TRBD1. J was trimmed by 3 bases and V by 5 bases; bases with no gene match: 8. CDR3 size: 15 residues. The germline CDR1 and CDR2 sequences are SNHLY and FYNNEI. The sequenced CDR3 bases are TGTGCCAGCAGTAAAGGGACAGGGTCCTACTACGAG. Protein sequence: CASSKGTGSYYE. The entire CDR3 is CASSKGTGSYYEQYF.

As to this clone: Sequencing ends 3 residues short of the CDR3 end; the germline J gene provides the rest. V and J are TRBV7-6 and TRBJ2-2, with D perhaps TRBD1 (6 bases). The CDR3 loop spans 14 amino acids. V was pared by 3 bases and J by 4 bases, with 9 bases between. Per germline, CDR1 SGHVS and CDR2 FNYEAQ. CDR3 DNA, as far as it was read: TGTGCCAGCAGCTTGGACAGCCGCACCGGGGAG. Its protein product is CASSLDSRTGE. The entire CDR3 protein reads CASSLDSRTGELFF.

This clone appeared a few times. The CDR3 end is not reached by the read, which stops 3 residues before it; the germline J gene fills it in. This chain links TRBV18 with TRBJ2-1, with D possibly being TRBD1 (5 bases). The germline CDR1 and CDR2 sequences are KGHSH and LQKENI. This CDR3 has 15 amino acids. Trimming stripped 4 bases from V and 7 bases from J, with 17 bases between. The sequenced CDR3 bases are TGTGCCAGCTCACTGGGTCACCCAGGGTTTAATGAG. Protein: CASSLGHPGFNE. The CDR3 in full is CASSLGHPGFNEQFF.

Details on this clone: The read ends 3 residues early relative to the CDR3; the germline J gene fills the gap. This chain uses TRBV7-2 with TRBJ2-3; 10 bases line up with TRBD2. Losses at the gene ends were 6 bases for V and 4 bases for J; bases not matched to a gene: 7. The CDR3 has 15 amino acids. The germline V gene encodes CDR1 SGHTA and CDR2 FQGNSA. The CDR3 DNA, read in part, is TGTGCCAGCAGGGGGAGTAGCGGGGGGCCAGATACG. It codes for CASRGSSGGPDT. The full CDR3 is CASRGSSGGPDTQYF.

About this clone: The read falls 3 residues short of the CDR3 end, and the missing part is taken from the germline J gene. The chain is built from TRBV19 and TRBJ2-3; D not resolved. Germline V CDR1 and CDR2: LNHDA, SQIVND (reference sequence). CDR3 size: 15 residues. The V gene lost 3 bases and the J gene lost 1 base, with 11 bases spanning the gap. The CDR3 reads CASSMSNSGTDTQYF. The sequenced CDR3 bases are TGTGCCAGTAGTATGTCCAATAGTGGCACAGATACG. Filled out from reference TRBV19 and TRBJ2-3, the complete variable domain reads DGGITQSPKYLFRKEGQNVTLSCEQNLNHDAMYWYRQDPGQGLRLIYYSQIVNDFQKGDIAEGYSVSREKKESFPLTVTSAQKNPTAFYLCASSMSNSGTDTQYFGPGTRLTVL.

Regarding this clone: The read ends 3 residues before the CDR3 terminus; that terminus is restored from the germline J gene. The chain links TRBV7-6 to TRBJ2-6; TRBD2 might be the D (6 bases). There are 16 residues in the CDR3. Trimming cost V 1 base and J 4 bases, with 11 bases left between them. Germline lookup yields CDR1 SGHVS and CDR2 FNYEAQ. The CDR3 here is CASSLVGGVGANVLTF. CDR3 bases read: TGTGCCAGCAGCTTAGTCGGGGGTGTGGGGGCCAACGTC. Based on the CDR3 plus reference TRBV7-6 and TRBJ2-6, the full variable domain is GAGVSQSPRYKVTKRGQDVALRCDPISGHVSLYWYRQALGQGPEFLTYFNYEAQQDKSGLPNDRFSAERPEGSISTLTIQRTEQRDSAMYRCASSLVGGVGANVLTFGAGSRLTVL.

The sample holds many counts of this clone. The read is 3 residues too short to cover the CDR3 end, so that end is filled in from the germline J gene. This chain links TRBV5-1 with TRBJ2-7, with 9 nucleotides matching TRBD1. The trim removed 4 bases at V and 3 bases at J, leaving 5 bases unmatched. In germline, CDR1 is SGHRS, CDR2 YFSETQ. The CDR3 consists of 14 residues. CDR3: CASSPGTGLYEQYF. The sequenced CDR3 bases are TGCGCCAGCAGCCCGGGGACAGGGCTCTACGAG.

At least ten counts were recorded for this clone. The read ends 3 residues early relative to the CDR3; the germline J gene fills the gap. The chain has TRBV29-1 and TRBJ2-5; 7 nucleotides align to TRBD1. The CDR3 has 14 residues. The germline gives CDR1 SQVTM, CDR2 ANQGSEA. Trimming at V came to 6 bases and at J to 1 base, leaving 8 bases not matched to a gene. The CDR3 bases that were read are TGCAGCGTGTCTCCCGACAGGGCCCAAGAGACC. Protein: CSVSPDRAQET. The CDR3, in full, reads CSVSPDRAQETQYF.

Regarding this clone: The sequence runs out 3 residues before the end of the CDR3; the remainder is reconstructed from the germline J gene. The rearrangement uses TRBV19 and TRBJ2-5; D might be TRBD1 (6 bases). In germline, CDR1 is LNHDA, CDR2 SQIVND (reference sequence). This CDR3 comprises 14 residues. Trimming stripped 5 bases from V and 7 bases from J, with 17 bases between. The covered CDR3 bases are TGTGCCAGTAGTCCGACAGGAGCTTTGTTGACC. Amino acids: CASSPTGALLT. The entire CDR3 is CASSPTGALLTQYF.

Regarding this clone: The read comes to an end 3 residues before the CDR3 does, leaving the germline J gene to fill in the end. J is TRBJ1-6 and V is TRBV5-5; D remains ambiguous. Germline CDR1 reads SGHKS; CDR2 reads YYEKEE (reference sequence). The CDR3 spans 15 residues. V was shortened by 0 bases and J by 7 bases, with 11 bases between the two germline ends. The sequenced CDR3 bases are TGTGCCAGCAGCTTGGCCGTAGTTACCAATTCACCC. Its protein is CASSLAVVTNSP. The entire CDR3 is CASSLAVVTNSPLHF.

This clone was found many times. The read is 3 residues too short to cover the CDR3 end, so that end is filled in from the germline J gene. This chain joins TRBV19 and TRBJ1-6; D is unresolved. Germline V CDR1 and CDR2: LNHDA, SQIVND (reference sequence). Trimming left V 7 bases short and J 7 bases short, with 14 bases between. CDR3 length: 14 residues. CDR3 sequence reads: CASTAVNGNSPLHF. Incomplete CDR3 DNA: TGTGCCAGTACTGCGGTGAATGGCAATTCACCC.

In the case of this clone: The sequence runs out 3 residues before the end of the CDR3; the remainder is reconstructed from the germline J gene. The chain is built from TRBV6-1 and TRBJ1-4; 11 bases line up with TRBD1. The CDR3 has 16 amino acids. From germline, CDR1 is MNHNS and CDR2 SASEGT. V was clipped by 2 bases and J by 7 bases; unmatched bases: 6. The CDR3 spells CASSESLGTGGEKLFF. The sequenced CDR3 bases are TGTGCCAGCAGTGAATCTCTTGGGACAGGGGGTGAAAAA.

This clone was seen at least ten times. The read terminates 3 residues ahead of where the CDR3 ends, so the germline J gene completes it. The chain uses TRBV6-1 and TRBJ2-2; D gene unclear. Germline V CDR1 and CDR2: MNHNS, SASEGT. V was shortened by 1 base and J by 4 bases, with 10 bases between the two germline ends. The CDR3 sequence is 15 residues long. The part of the CDR3 DNA that was read is TGTGCCAGCAGTGAAGTACGTCGCAGCACCGGGGAG. This translates into CASSEVRRSTGE. The full CDR3 is CASSEVRRSTGELFF.

This clone was seen at least ten times. The read ends 3 residues before the CDR3 terminus; that terminus is restored from the germline J gene. The rearrangement uses TRBV6-4 and TRBJ2-3; 12 nucleotides agree with TRBD2. V was pared by 5 bases and J by 5 bases, with 5 bases of the junction left unmatched. Germline assignment: CDR1 MRHNA and CDR2 SNTAGT. The CDR3 is made up of 15 amino acids. CDR3 DNA (partial): TGTGCCAGCAGTCAGACTAGCGGGAGTAAAGATACG. It yields the protein CASSQTSGSKDT. The complete CDR3 reads CASSQTSGSKDTQYF.

This clone was seen a few times. The read falls 3 residues short of the CDR3 end, and the missing part is taken from the germline J gene. The chain uses TRBV2 and TRBJ1-2, with D perhaps matching TRBD1 (5 bases). In germline, CDR1 is SNHLY, CDR2 FYNNEI. The length of the CDR3 is 14 residues. CDR3 bases read: TGTGCCAGCAGGCTCCGGGACTCGGCGGGCGGC. Its protein product is CASRLRDSAGG. The CDR3, in full, reads CASRLRDSAGGYTF.

This clone was seen many times. The observed sequence ends 3 residues before the CDR3 terminus, with the missing tail filled in from the germline J gene. V gene TRBV19 combines with J gene TRBJ2-5, with 9 bases identical to TRBD1. The CDR3 has 16 amino acids. Germline values: CDR1 LNHDA, CDR2 SQIVND (reference sequence). The J segment lost 2 bases and the V segment lost 0 bases, leaving 4 bases of the junction unmatched. The CDR3 bases that were read are TGTGCCAGTAGTATAGATCTCGGGACAGGGCAAGAGACC. This gives the protein CASSIDLGTGQET. The whole CDR3 sequence is CASSIDLGTGQETQYF.

For this clone: Coverage ceases 3 residues before the CDR3 finishes, and the germline J gene fills in the end. V usage is TRBV6-2 or TRBV6-3 and J usage is TRBJ2-7; TRBD1 aligns across 7 bases. The germline gives CDR1 MNHEY, CDR2 SVGEGT. The CDR3 has 17 residues. V dropped 2 bases and J dropped 3; count of bases not matched to a gene: 13. The CDR3: CASSYLGQSFIVYEQYF. CDR3 DNA, as far as it was read: TGTGCCAGCAGTTACCTGGGACAGAGCTTTATAGTCTACGAG.

This clone was detected many times. Read sequence stops 3 residues before the CDR3 end, and the germline J gene provides the missing end. The chain is built from TRBV7-3 and TRBJ2-3, with D unclear. With 1 base removed from V and 4 bases from J, the gap between germline ends came to 6 bases. The CDR3 length is 13 residues. In germline, CDR1 is SGHTA, CDR2 FQGTGA. The CDR3 loop is CASSLISSDTQYF. CDR3 bases read: TGTGCCAGCAGCTTAATTAGCTCAGATACG.